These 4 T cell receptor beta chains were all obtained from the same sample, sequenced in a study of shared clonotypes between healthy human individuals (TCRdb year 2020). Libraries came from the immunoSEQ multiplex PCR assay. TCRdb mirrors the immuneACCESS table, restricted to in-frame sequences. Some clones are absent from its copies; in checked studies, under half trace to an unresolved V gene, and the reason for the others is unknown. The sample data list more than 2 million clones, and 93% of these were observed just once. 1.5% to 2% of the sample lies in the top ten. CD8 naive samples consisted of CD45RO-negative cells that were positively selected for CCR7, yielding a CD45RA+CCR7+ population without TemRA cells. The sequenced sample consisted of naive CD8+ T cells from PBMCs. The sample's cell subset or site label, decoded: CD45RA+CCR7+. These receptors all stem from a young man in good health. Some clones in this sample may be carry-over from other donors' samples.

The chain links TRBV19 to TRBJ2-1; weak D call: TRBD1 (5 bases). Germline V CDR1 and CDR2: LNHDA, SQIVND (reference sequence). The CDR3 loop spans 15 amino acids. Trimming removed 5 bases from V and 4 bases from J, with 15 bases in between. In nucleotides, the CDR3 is TGTGCCAGTAGTCCGGTCCTGGGGCCGTACAATGAGCAGTTCTTC. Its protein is CASSPVLGPYNEQFF.

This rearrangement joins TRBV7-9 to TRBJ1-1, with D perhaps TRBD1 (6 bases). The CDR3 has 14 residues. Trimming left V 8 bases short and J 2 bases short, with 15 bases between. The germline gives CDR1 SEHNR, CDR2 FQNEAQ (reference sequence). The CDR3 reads CASVVTGTNTEAFF. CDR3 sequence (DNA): TGTGCCAGCGTCGTAACAGGGACTAACACTGAAGCTTTCTTT.

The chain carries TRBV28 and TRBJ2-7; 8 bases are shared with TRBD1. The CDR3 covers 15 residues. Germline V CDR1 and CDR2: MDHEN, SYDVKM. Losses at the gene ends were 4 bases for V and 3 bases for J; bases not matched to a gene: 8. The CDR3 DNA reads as TGTGCCAGCAGTTACCACGGACAGGGTATCTACGAGCAGTACTTC. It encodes CASSYHGQGIYEQYF.

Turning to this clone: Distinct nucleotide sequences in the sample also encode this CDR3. CDR3 amino acids: CASRPLLNTEAFF. CDR3 coding DNA: TGTGCCAGCAGGCCCCTTCTGAACACTGAAGCTTTCTTT. The genes are TRBV28 and TRBJ1-1; D remains ambiguous. Per germline, CDR1 MDHEN and CDR2 SYDVKM. Trimming took off 6 bases at V and 0 bases at J, with 8 bases between the two ends. The CDR3 is 13 amino acids. Based on the CDR3 plus reference TRBV28 and TRBJ1-1, the full variable domain is DVKVTQSSRYLVKRTGEKVFLECVQDMDHENMFWYRQDPGLGLRLIYFSYDVKMKEKGDIPEGYSVSREKKERFSLILESASTNQTSMYLCASRPLLNTEAFFGQGTRLTVV.